Described below is a single TCR beta chain sequence and its context. Healthy Caucasian individuals from Russia aged roughly 6 to 95 were enrolled as donors. Sample-barcoded 5' priming and a J-beta primer mix drove a second PCR of about 7 to 11 cycles. TCRdb re-derived calls from the 5' RACE reads in MiXCR, one entry per CDR3 protein. The data show almost 1 million distinct CDR3 sequences, with 51% seen just once and over 20% held by the top ten. This specimen belongs to a study of blood T cells in healthy people across ages. Turning to the study itself: Capture via template switching afforded approximately one barcoded beta molecule per two T cells.

The CDR3 runs to 15 residues. CDR1 and CDR2 from the germline V gene are KGHSH and LQKENI. The trim removed 6 bases at V and 3 bases at J, leaving 7 bases unmatched. What was sequenced was blood. This chain joins TRBV18 and TRBJ2-5; 10 nucleotides match TRBD1. This sequence originates from a woman between 55 and 75 years old in good health. CDR3 coding DNA: TGTGCCAGCTCTGACAGGGGGCGCGTAGAAGAGACCCAGTACTTC. Its translation: CASSDRGRVEETQYF.